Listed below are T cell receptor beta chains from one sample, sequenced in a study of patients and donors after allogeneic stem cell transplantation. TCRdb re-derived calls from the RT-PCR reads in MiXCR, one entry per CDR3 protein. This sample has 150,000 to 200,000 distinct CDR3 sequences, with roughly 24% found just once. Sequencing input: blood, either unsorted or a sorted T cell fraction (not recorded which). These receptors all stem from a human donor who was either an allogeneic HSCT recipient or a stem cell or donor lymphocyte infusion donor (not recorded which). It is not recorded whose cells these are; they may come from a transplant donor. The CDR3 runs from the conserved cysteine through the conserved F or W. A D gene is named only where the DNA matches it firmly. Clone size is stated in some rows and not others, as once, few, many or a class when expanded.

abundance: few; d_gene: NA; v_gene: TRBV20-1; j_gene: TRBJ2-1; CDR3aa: CSASSASRFSEQFF; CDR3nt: TGCAGTGCTAGTTCAGCGTCACGGTTTTCTGAGCAGTTCTTC
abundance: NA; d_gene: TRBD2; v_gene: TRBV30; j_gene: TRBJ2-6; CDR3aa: CAWGEGYSGANVLTF; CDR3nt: TGTGCCTGGGGGGAGGGGTATTCTGGGGCCAACGTCCTGACTTTC
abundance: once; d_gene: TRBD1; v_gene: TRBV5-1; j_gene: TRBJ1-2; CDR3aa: CASSLAVDRDNYGYTF; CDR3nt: TGCGCCAGCAGCTTGGCCGTCGACAGGGATAACTATGGCTACACCTTC
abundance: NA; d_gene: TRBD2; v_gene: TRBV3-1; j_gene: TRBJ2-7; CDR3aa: CASSQGVAGLSYEQYF; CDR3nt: TGTGCCAGCAGCCAAGGGGTAGCGGGCCTATCCTACGAGCAGTACTTC
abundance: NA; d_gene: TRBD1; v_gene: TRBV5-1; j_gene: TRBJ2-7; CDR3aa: CASRPSGGQVSSYEQYF; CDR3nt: TGCGCCAGCAGGCCGTCCGGGGGACAGGTTAGCTCCTACGAGCAGTACTTC
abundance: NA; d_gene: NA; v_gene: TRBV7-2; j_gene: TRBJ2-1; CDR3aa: CASSLNQNEQFF; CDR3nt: TGTGCCAGCAGCCTGAATCAGAATGAGCAGTTCTTC
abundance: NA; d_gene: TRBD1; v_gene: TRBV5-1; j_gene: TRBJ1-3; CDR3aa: CASSPTQGAHTIYF; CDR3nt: TGCGCCAGCAGCCCGACCCAGGGGGCACACACCATATATTTT
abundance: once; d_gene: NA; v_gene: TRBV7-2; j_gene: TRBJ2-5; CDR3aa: CASSPQGGKETQYF; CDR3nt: TGTGCCAGCAGCCCTCAGGGGGGAAAAGAGACCCAGTACTTC
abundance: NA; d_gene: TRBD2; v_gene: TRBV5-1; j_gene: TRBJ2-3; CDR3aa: CASSPGLAGADTQYF; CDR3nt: TGCGCCAGCAGCCCTGGACTAGCGGGAGCAGATACGCAGTATTTT
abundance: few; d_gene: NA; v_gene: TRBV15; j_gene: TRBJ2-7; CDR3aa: CATSRMRESGGYEQYF; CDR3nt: TGTGCCACCAGCAGAATGAGAGAGTCCGGCGGTTACGAGCAGTACTTC
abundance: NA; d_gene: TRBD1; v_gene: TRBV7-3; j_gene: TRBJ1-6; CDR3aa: CASSPTGVLGSPLHF; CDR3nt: TGTGCCAGCAGCCCGACAGGGGTACTAGGATCACCCCTCCACTTT
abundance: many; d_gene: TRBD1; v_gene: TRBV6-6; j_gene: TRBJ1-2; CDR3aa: CASSYGTGNYGYTF; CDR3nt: TGTGCCAGCAGTTACGGGACAGGGAACTATGGCTACACCTTC
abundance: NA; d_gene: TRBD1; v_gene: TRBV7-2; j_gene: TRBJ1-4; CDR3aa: CASSDQGADLKLFF; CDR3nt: TGTGCCAGCAGCGACCAGGGGGCCGACCTAAAACTGTTTTTT
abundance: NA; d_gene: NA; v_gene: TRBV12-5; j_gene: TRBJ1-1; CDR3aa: CASAPYLPTEAFF; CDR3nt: TGTGCTAGTGCCCCGTATCTACCCACTGAAGCTTTCTTT
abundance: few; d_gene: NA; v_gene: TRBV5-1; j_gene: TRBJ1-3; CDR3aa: CASSLEEGRSGNTIYF; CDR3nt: TGCGCCAGCAGCTTGGAAGAGGGACGCTCTGGAAACACCATATATTTT
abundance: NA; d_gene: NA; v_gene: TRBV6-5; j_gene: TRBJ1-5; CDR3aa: CARKSDRNSNQPQHF; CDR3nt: TGTGCCAGAAAATCGGACAGAAATAGCAATCAGCCCCAGCATTTT
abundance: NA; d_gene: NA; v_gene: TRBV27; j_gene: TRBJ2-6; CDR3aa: CASSDGGSGANVLTF; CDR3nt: TGTGCCAGCAGTGACGGGGGCTCCGGGGCCAACGTCCTGACTTTC
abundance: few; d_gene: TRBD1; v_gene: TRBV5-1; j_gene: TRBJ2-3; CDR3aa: CASSSGTGETDTQYF; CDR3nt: TGCGCCAGCAGCTCCGGGACAGGGGAGACAGATACGCAGTATTTT
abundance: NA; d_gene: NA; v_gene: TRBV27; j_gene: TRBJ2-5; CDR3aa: CASSFFRQGKETQYF; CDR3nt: TGTGCCAGCAGTTTCTTTCGGCAGGGAAAAGAGACCCAGTACTTC
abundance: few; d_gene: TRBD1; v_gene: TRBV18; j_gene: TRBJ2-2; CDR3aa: CASSRDSQGSGELFF; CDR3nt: TGTGCCAGCTCACGGGACAGTCAAGGATCCGGGGAGCTGTTTTTT
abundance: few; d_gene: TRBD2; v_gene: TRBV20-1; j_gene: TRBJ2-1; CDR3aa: CSARGLAGSYNEQFF; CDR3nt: TGCAGTGCTAGGGGTCTAGCGGGAAGTTACAATGAGCAGTTCTTC
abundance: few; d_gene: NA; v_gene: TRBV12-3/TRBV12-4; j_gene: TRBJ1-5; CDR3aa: CASSRKDVINQPQHF; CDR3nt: TGTGCCAGCAGCCGAAAGGACGTAATCAATCAGCCCCAGCATTTT
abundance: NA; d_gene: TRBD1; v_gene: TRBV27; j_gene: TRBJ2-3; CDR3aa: CASSLYRRGNSTDTQYF; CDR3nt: TGTGCCAGCAGTTTATACCGCAGGGGGAATAGCACAGATACGCAGTATTTT
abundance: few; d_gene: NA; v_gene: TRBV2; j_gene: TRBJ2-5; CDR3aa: CASSLLRGIGETQYF; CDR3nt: TGTGCCAGCAGCTTGCTGAGGGGTATCGGAGAGACCCAGTACTTC
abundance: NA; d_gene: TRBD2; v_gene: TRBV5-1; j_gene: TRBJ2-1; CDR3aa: CASSLATSGYNEQFF; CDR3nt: TGCGCCAGCAGCTTGGCGACTAGCGGGTACAATGAGCAGTTCTTC
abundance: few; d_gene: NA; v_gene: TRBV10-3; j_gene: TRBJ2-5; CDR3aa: CATVSNRAETQYF; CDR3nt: TGTGCCACGGTTTCTAACAGGGCCGAGACCCAGTACTTC
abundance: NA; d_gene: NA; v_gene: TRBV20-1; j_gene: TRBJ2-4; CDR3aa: CSAAGPEEGIQYF; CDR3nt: TGCAGTGCTGCCGGACCAGAGGAGGGCATTCAGTACTTC
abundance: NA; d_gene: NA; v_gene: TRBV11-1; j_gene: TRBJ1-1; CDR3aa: CASSLDWQGGTEAFF; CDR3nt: TGTGCCAGCAGCTTAGATTGGCAGGGTGGAACTGAAGCTTTCTTT
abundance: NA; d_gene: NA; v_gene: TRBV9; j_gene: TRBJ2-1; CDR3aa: CASSVHRAGILYNEQFF; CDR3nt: TGTGCCAGCAGCGTCCACAGGGCGGGTATTCTCTACAATGAGCAGTTCTTC
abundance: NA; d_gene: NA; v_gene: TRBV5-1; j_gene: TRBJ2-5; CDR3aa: CASSLAGQRETQYF; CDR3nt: TGCGCCAGCAGCTTGGCCGGACAGCGGGAGACCCAGTACTTC
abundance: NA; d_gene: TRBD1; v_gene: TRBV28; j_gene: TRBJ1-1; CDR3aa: CASSAGQGYTEAFF; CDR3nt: TGTGCCAGTTCCGCCGGACAGGGGTACACTGAAGCTTTCTTT
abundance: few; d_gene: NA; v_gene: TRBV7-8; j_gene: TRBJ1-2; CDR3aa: CASSDVPRGFYGYTF; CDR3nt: TGTGCCAGCAGCGACGTCCCTCGGGGCTTTTATGGCTACACCTTC
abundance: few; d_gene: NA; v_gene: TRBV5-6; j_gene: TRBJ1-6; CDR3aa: CASSASRQADYNSPLHF; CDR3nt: TGTGCCAGCAGCGCATCGCGGCAGGCGGATTATAATTCACCCCTCCACTTT
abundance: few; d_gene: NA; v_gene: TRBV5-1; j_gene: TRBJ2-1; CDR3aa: CASSLVGNNEQFF; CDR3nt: TGCGCCAGCAGCTTGGTTGGAAACAATGAGCAGTTCTTC
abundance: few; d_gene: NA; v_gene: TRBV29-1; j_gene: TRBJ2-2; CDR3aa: CSVEVQGEYTGELFF; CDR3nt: TGCAGCGTTGAAGTTCAAGGGGAGTACACCGGGGAGCTGTTTTTT
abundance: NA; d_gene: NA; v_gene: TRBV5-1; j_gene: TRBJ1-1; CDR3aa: CASSLSSGDTEAFF; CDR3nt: TGCGCCAGCAGCTTGTCTTCGGGGGATACTGAAGCTTTCTTT
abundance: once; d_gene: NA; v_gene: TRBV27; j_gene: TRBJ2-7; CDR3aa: CASSFRQSSYEQYF; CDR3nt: TGTGCCAGCAGTTTTCGACAGAGTAGCTACGAGCAGTACTTC
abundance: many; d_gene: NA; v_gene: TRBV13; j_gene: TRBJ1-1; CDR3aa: CASGFGTEAFF; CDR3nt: TGTGCCAGCGGATTTGGGACTGAAGCTTTCTTT
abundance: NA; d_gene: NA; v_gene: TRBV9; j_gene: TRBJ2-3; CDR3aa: CASSVGGGPHTDTQYF; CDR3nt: TGTGCCAGCAGCGTAGGGGGCGGCCCCCACACAGATACGCAGTATTTT
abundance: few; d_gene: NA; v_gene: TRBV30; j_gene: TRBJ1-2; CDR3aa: CAWGVGVGGYTF; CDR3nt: TGTGCCTGGGGTGTGGGTGTAGGGGGCTACACCTTC
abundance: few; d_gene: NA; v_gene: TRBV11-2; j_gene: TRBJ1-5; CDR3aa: CASSLDAGVIQPQHF; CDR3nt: TGTGCCAGCAGCTTAGATGCAGGGGTAATTCAGCCCCAGCATTTT
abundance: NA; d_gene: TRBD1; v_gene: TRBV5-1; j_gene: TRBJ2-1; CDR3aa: CASSRIQGAQVDEQFF; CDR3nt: TGCGCCAGCAGCCGAATCCAGGGGGCGCAGGTGGATGAGCAGTTCTTC
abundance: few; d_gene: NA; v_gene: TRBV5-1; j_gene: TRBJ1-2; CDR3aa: CASGITGSYGYTF; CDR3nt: TGCGCCAGCGGGATTACAGGGTCCTATGGCTACACCTTC
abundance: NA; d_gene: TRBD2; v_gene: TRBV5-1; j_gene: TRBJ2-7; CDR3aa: CASSLEASGLWYEQYF; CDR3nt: TGCGCCAGCAGCTTGGAGGCTAGCGGGCTATGGTACGAGCAGTACTTC
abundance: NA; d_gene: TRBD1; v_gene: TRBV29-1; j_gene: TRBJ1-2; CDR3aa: CSVRTGVNYGYTF; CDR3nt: TGCAGCGTTAGGACAGGGGTGAACTATGGCTACACCTTC
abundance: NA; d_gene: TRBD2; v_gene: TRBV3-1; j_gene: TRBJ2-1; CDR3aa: CASSQDQGLVVYNEQFF; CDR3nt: TGTGCCAGCAGCCAAGATCAGGGACTAGTGGTCTACAATGAGCAGTTCTTC
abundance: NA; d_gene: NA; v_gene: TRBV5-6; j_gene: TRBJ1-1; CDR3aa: CASTWEGVATEAFF; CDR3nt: TGTGCCAGCACCTGGGAGGGGGTAGCGACTGAAGCTTTCTTC
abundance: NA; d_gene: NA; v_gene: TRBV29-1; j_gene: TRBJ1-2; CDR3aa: CSGVRQDGYTF; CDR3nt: TGCAGCGGGGTGAGACAGGATGGCTACACCTTC
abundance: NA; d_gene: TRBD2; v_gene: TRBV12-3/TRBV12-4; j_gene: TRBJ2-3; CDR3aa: CASSPPGLAGVTDTQYF; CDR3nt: TGTGCCAGCAGTCCCCCGGGACTAGCGGGGGTCACAGATACGCAGTATTTT
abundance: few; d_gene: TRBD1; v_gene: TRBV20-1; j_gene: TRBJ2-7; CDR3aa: CSAGTGSYEQYF; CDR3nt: TGCAGTGCCGGGACAGGGTCCTACGAGCAGTACTTC
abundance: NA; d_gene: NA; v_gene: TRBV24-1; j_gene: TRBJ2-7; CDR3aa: CATSDLRVRQYF; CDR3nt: TGTGCCACCAGTGATTTGCGCGTCAGGCAGTACTTC
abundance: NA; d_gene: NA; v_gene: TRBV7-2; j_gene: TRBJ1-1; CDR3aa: CASSARRSAEAFF; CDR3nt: TGTGCCAGCAGCGCCCGTCGATCCGCTGAAGCTTTCTTT
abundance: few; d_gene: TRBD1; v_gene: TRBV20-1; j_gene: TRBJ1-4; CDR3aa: CSAAKPRQGIDEKLFF; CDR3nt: TGCAGTGCCGCAAAACCACGACAGGGGATTGATGAAAAACTGTTTTTT
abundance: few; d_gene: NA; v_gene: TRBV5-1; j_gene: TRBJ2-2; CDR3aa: CASSFRASAGELFF; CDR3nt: TGCGCCAGCAGCTTCCGTGCGTCGGCTGGGGAGCTGTTTTTT
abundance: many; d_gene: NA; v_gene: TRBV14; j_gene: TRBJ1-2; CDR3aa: CAIEPAGPNYGYTF; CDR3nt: TGTGCCATCGAACCGGCAGGGCCTAACTATGGCTACACCTTC